The T cell receptor beta chain described here comes from a study of T cell responses to AZD1222 COVID-19 vaccine. The ends lost 4 bases at V and 3 bases at J; junction bases unmatched: 8. This CDR3 is 15 amino acids long. Germline values: CDR1 SNHLY, CDR2 FYNNEI. Repertoires were generated with immunoSEQ multiplex PCR, while TCRdb's copy carries only in-frame clones and drops some. Of 45,000 to 60,000 clones in the sample, 70% to 90% are singletons; the top ten hold about a sixth. General observations from the study: A mostly white British donor set with more females was recruited, and clonal diversity was possibly underestimated. Repertoire collection took place solely once the T cell response had peaked. Seropositive status at baseline applied to only a handful of AZD1222 recipients.

This clone has only one observation. What it binds is not known. The sample here was peripheral blood, taken on day 0 of AZD1222 vaccination. The chain uses TRBV2 and TRBJ1-1, with TRBD1 matching over 7 bases. This sequence was found in an adult in good health. CDR3 coding DNA: TGTGCCAGCAGTGTCCCACAGGGGCCGTACACTGAAGCTTTCTTT. It yields the protein CASSVPQGPYTEAFF. Based on the CDR3 plus reference TRBV2 and TRBJ1-1, the full variable domain is EPEVTQTPSHQVTQMGQEVILRCVPISNHLYFYWYRQILGQKVEFLVSFYNNEISEKSEIFDDQFSVERPDGSNFTLKIRSTKLEDSAMYFCASSVPQGPYTEAFFGQGTRLTVV.